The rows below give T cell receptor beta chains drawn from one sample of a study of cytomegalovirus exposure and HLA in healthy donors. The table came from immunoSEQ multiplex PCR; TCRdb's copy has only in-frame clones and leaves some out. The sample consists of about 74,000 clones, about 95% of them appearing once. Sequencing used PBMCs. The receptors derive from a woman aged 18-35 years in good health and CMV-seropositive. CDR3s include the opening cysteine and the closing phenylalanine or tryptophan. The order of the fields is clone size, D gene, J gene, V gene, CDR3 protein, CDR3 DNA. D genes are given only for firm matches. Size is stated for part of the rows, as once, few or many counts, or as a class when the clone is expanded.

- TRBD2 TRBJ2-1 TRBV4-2 CASSPSGAGGLNEQFF TGTGCCAGCAGCCCGAGTGGGGCGGGGGGGCTCAATGAGCAGTTCTTC
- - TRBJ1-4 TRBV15 CATGQVNEKLFF TGTGCCACCGGGCAGGTTAATGAAAAACTGTTTTTT
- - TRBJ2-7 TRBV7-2 CASSLQGYEQYF TGTGCCAGCAGCTTGCAGGGTTACGAGCAGTACTTC
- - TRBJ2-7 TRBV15 CATSRDRGHEQYF TGTGCCACCAGCAGAGATAGGGGCCACGAGCAGTACTTC
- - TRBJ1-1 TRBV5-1 CASSLQGDTEAFF TGCGCCAGCAGCTTGCAAGGGGACACTGAAGCTTTCTTT
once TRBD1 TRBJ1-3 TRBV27 CASSTLGQGASGNTIYF TGTGCCAGCAGTACGCTAGGACAGGGAGCCTCTGGAAACACCATATATTTT
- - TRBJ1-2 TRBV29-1 CSVDNFPYGYTF TGCAGCGTTGATAATTTTCCGTATGGCTACACCTTC
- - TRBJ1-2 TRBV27 CASSNGRDILPYGYTF TGTGCCAGCAGTAACGGGAGGGACATTCTCCCCTATGGCTACACCTTC
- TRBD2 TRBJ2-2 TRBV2 CASSDQGGASDTGELFF TGTGCCAGCAGTGATCAGGGAGGGGCCTCGGACACCGGGGAGCTGTTTTTT
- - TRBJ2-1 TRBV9 CASSVDLAANEQFF TGTGCCAGCAGCGTAGACCTAGCTGCCAATGAGCAGTTCTTC
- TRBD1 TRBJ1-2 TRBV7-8 CASSLRGSGQGYGYTF TGTGCCAGCAGCCTTCGTGGTTCGGGACAGGGCTATGGCTACACCTTC
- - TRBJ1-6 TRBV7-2 CASSKRDMINSPLHF TGTGCCAGCAGCAAACGGGACATGATAAATTCACCCCTCCACTTT
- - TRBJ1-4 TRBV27 CASSSRGANEKLFF TGTGCCAGCAGTTCAAGGGGCGCTAATGAAAAACTGTTTTTT
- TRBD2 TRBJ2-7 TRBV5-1 CASSWGRTSGIGSYEQYF TGCGCCAGCAGCTGGGGGAGGACTAGCGGGATCGGTTCCTACGAGCAGTACTTC
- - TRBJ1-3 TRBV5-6 CASSPAHREFSGNTIYF TGTGCCAGCAGCCCCGCTCACAGGGAATTCTCTGGAAACACCATATATTTT
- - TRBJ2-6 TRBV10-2 CASGQPGANVLTF TGCGCCAGCGGGCAGCCTGGGGCCAACGTCCTGACTTTC
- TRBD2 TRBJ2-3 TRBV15 CATSGGAGTDTQYF TGTGCCACAAGCGGGGGGGCCGGCACAGATACGCAGTATTTT
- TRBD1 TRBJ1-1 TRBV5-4 CASSSGQGAANTEAFF TGTGCCAGCAGCTCCGGACAGGGGGCGGCGAACACTGAAGCTTTCTTT
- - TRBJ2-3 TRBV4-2 CASSQDGSRTDTQYF TGTGCCAGCAGCCAAGATGGGAGCCGCACAGATACGCAGTATTTT
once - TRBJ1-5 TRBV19 CASNPQGIDQPQHF TGTGCCAGTAATCCCCAGGGGATCGATCAGCCCCAGCATTTT
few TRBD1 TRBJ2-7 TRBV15 CATSRDYSGQGKVTGTYEQYF TGTGCCACCAGCAGAGATTATTCGGGACAGGGAAAGGTGACGGGCACCTACGAGCAGTACTTC
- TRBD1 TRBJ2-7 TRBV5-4 CASSSTGQTYEQYF TGTGCCAGCAGCTCGACAGGGCAAACCTACGAGCAGTACTTC
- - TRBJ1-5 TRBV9 CASSAQGGSNQPQHF TGTGCCAGCAGCGCCCAAGGGGGAAGCAATCAGCCCCAGCATTTT
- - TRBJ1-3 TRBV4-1 CASSQVREGVAGNTIYF TGCGCCAGCAGCCAAGTCCGGGAGGGGGTAGCTGGAAACACCATATATTTT
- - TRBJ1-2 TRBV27 CASSTPTGSYTF TGTGCCAGCAGTACCCCTACCGGGAGCTACACCTTC
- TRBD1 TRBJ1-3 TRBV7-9 CASSSGQGDGNTIYF TGTGCCAGCAGCTCGGGACAGGGGGACGGAAACACCATATATTTT
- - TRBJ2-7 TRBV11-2 CASSLLRGYEQYF TGTGCCAGCAGCTTACTCCGGGGGTATGAGCAGTACTTC
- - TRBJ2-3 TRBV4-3 CASSQEEGATDTQYF TGCGCCAGCAGCCAAGAGGAGGGGGCCACAGATACGCAGTATTTT
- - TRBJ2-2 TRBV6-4 CASSFGVNTGELFF TGTGCCAGCAGTTTCGGGGTTAACACCGGGGAGCTGTTTTTT
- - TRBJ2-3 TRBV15 CATSITGNRITDTQYF TGTGCCACCAGCATAACAGGGAACCGAATCACAGATACGCAGTATTTT
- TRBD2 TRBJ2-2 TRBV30 CAWSVRTSGRGGELFF TGTGCCTGGAGTGTAAGGACTAGCGGGAGAGGCGGGGAGCTGTTTTTT
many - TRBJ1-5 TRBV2 CASSERTGHQPQHF TGTGCCAGCAGTGAACGAACAGGGCATCAGCCCCAGCATTTT
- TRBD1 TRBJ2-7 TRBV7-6 CASSSRGRAYEQYF TGTGCCAGCAGCTCGAGGGGGCGGGCCTACGAGCAGTACTTC
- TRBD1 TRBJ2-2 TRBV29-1 CSVYFRGQPNTGELFF TGCAGCGTTTACTTCCGGGGACAGCCTAACACCGGGGAGCTGTTTTTT
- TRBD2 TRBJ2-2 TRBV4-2 CASSQGPLAGNTGELFF TGTGCCAGCAGCCAAGGTCCGCTAGCGGGGAACACCGGGGAGCTGTTTTTT
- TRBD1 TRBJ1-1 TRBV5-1 CASSFAGQGNTEAFF TGCGCCAGCAGCTTTGCAGGACAGGGAAACACTGAAGCTTTCTTT
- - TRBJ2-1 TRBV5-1 CASSLQGNEQFF TGCGCCAGCAGCTTACAGGGCAATGAGCAGTTCTTC
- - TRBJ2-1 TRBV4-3 CASSQGAEPNEQFF TGCGCCAGCAGCCAAGGGGCTGAACCCAATGAGCAGTTCTTC
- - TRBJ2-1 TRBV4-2 CASSQEGTQNEQFF TGTGCCAGCAGCCAGGAGGGGACTCAAAATGAGCAGTTCTTC
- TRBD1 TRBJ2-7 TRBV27 CASSLSGQGNYEQYF TGTGCCAGCAGTTTATCTGGACAGGGTAACTACGAGCAGTACTTC
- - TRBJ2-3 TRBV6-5 CASSSGRSTDTQYF TGTGCCAGCAGTTCCGGTCGTTCCACAGATACGCAGTATTTT
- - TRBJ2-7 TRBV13 CASSLHTIQATGEQYF TGTGCCAGCAGCCTCCACACAATACAGGCGACAGGCGAGCAGTACTTC
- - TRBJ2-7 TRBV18 CASSPQTVNEQYF TGTGCCAGCTCACCCCAGACAGTAAACGAGCAGTACTTC
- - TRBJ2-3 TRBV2 CASSEQRRDTQYF TGTGCCAGCAGTGAACAGCGACGGGATACGCAGTATTTT
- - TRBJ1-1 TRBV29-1 CSVEERRGATEAFF TGCAGCGTTGAAGAGCGCCGGGGGGCCACTGAAGCTTTCTTT
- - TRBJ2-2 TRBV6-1 CATRPGVNTGELFF TGTGCCACGCGGCCGGGGGTGAACACCGGGGAGCTGTTTTTT
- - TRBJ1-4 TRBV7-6 CASSPGGRNEKLFF TGTGCCAGCAGCCCCGGGGGAAGGAATGAAAAACTGTTTTTT
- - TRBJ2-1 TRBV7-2 CASTPRAGRNEQFF TGTGCCAGCACCCCACGGGCAGGGAGGAATGAGCAGTTCTTC
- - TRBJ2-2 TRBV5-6 CASSGGSRNTGELFF TGTGCCAGCAGCGGGGGGTCGAGGAACACCGGGGAGCTGTTTTTT
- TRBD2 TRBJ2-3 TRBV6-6 CASSQLAGVGDTQYF TGTGCCAGCAGCCAACTAGCGGGAGTCGGGGATACGCAGTATTTT
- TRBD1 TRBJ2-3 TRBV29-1 CSAVDRAGTDTQYF TGCAGCGCCGTAGACAGGGCCGGCACAGATACGCAGTATTTT
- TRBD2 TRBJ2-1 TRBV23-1 CASLVFRTSDGNEQFF TGCGCCAGCTTAGTCTTCCGGACTAGCGATGGTAATGAGCAGTTCTTC